This T cell receptor (beta chain) came from a study of T cell changes during pregnancy in multiple sclerosis. This clone was detected once. TCRdb's copy holds only in-frame clones and misses some; the assay was immunoSEQ multiplex PCR. Of fewer than 130,000 clones detected, approximately 89% appear once; the ten largest clones hold around 3.5%. V was clipped by 3 bases and J by 4 bases, with 15 bases between them. Germline V CDR1 and CDR2: MNHEY, SMNVEV (reference sequence). The CDR3 is made up of 15 amino acids. The TCR originated in a female donor with multiple sclerosis, enrolled in a pregnancy study. The material was peripheral blood, obtained after pregnancy. The V and J genes are TRBV27 and TRBJ1-1; possibly TRBD1 for D (6 bases). CDR3 nucleotides: TGTGCCAGCAGTTTCGGTGGAAACAGGGTCACTGAAGCTTTCTTT. It is translated as CASSFGGNRVTEAFF.